This T cell receptor beta chain was retrieved from a study of brain T cells in children with intractable seizures (TCRdb year 2021). Study-level background: Resected brain tissue from 53 pediatric epilepsy surgery cases was initially screened for immune gene transcripts with a NanoString immunology panel. Eight of the 12 selected surgery cases also had pre-surgery blood sequenced, which left four cases with brain tissue only.

As concerns this clone: No antigen is known for it. No per-base quality is available; no much larger clone lies one base away.

The immunoSEQ assay was used to generate TCR beta chain sequences from genomic DNA. The original pipeline was this. CDR3 sequences that did not begin with the conserved framework cysteine at position 104 were removed by hand. To get clonality, the normalized Shannon's Diversity Index was subtracted from one, giving values from 0 (maximal diversity) to 1 (oligoclonal). To check whether a given CDR3 had different frequencies in two samples, for example brain versus blood, chi-squared comparison-of-proportions tests were used. Public clonotypes were found by searching immuneACCESS, and the VDJdb browser was used to assess similarity to known antiviral clonotypes. The clones in this table, taken by TCRdb from immuneACCESS, are in-frame only. Not every clone is retained; where verified, under half of the shortfall comes from an unresolved V gene, and the cause of the rest is unknown. Clonal size and the V and J genes are those of that table, whereas D and trimming came from the DNA. A total of some 80,000 clones appear in this sample, approximately 90% of them only once. In total, the top ten clones hold approximately 24% of the sample.

What the time point label conveys for this sample: resected brain tissue, or blood drawn just prior to surgery. The surgery cases with the highest brain T cell transcript signatures were chosen for TCR beta chain sequencing of brain tissue, and also of blood when blood was available. Prior to surgery, the patients had been treated with at least one anti-epileptic drug. The TCR-sequenced patients were children whose drug-resistant epilepsy was caused by tuberous sclerosis complex, focal cortical dysplasia, Rasmussen encephalitis or hemimegalencephaly. Blood samples were drawn just before the epilepsy surgery. Bulk genomic DNA was extracted from unsorted brain tissue and whole blood with the Monarch genomic DNA purification kit. Trimming at the junction amounts to 6 bases on V and 0 bases on J, and the germline ends lie 11 bases apart. Based on the germline V gene, the CDR1 and CDR2 sequences are SQVTM and ANQGSEA. From the cysteine through the phenylalanine, the CDR3 covers 13 amino acids. Here the CDR3 DNA is all that survives: 39 bases in frame from base 1.

Paper-wide results and their limitations: Because sequencing depth was different between pre-surgery and post-surgery blood, clones absent from the pre-surgery sample may reflect undersampling. Viral specificity was inferred solely from CDR3 sequence similarity, and the HCMV serostatus of the patients was not known.

The sequence derives from a girl aged 2 to 10 with Rasmussen encephalitis and intractable seizures. This chain is built from TRBV29-1 and TRBJ1-1; a tentative D match to TRBD1 spans 5 bases. Here the sequenced sample was peripheral blood, taken at surgery. The bases read TGCAGCGTAGCGGGACGGATGAACACTGAAGCTTTCTTT. It translates to CSVAGRMNTEAFF.